Presented here are 17 T cell receptor beta chains from one specimen sequenced in a study of cytomegalovirus exposure and HLA in healthy donors. The PCR ran on 60 Vbeta and 13 Jbeta primers. Method: immunoSEQ multiplex PCR; TCRdb's copy keeps in-frame clones and lacks some. The table records about 190,000 clones, 77% of them present only once. Specimen: PBMCs. These TCRs come from a woman under 40 in good health and CMV-seropositive.

This clone was seen only a few times. This rearrangement joins TRBV5-1 to TRBJ2-2; TRBD1 matches 8 bases. The V gene end was trimmed by 1 base and the J gene end by 6 bases; junction bases not matched to a gene: 8. Germline CDR1 and CDR2: SGHRS and YFSETQ. The length of the CDR3 is 16 residues. This CDR3 reads CASSLIDRGISGELFF. The CDR3 nucleotides read TGCGCCAGCAGCTTGATCGACAGGGGTATTTCCGGGGAGCTGTTTTTT.

This clone appeared a few times. The chain employs TRBV7-9 and TRBJ2-2; D is perhaps TRBD2 (6 bases). The ends were cut back, 5 bases at V and 2 bases at J, with 15 bases in the middle. CDR3 length: 16 amino acids. Germline values: CDR1 SEHNR, CDR2 FQNEAQ (reference sequence). CDR3 residues: CASSRFGGSNTGELFF. The CDR3 DNA sequence: TGTGCCAGCAGCAGATTTGGGGGGAGTAACACCGGGGAGCTGTTTTTT. Full variable domain (missing parts from reference TRBV7-9 and TRBJ2-2): DTGVSQNPRHKITKRGQNVTFRCDPISEHNRLYWYRQTLGQGPEFLTYFQNEAQLEKSRLLSDRFSAERPKGSFSTLEIQRTEQGDSAMYLCASSRFGGSNTGELFFGEGSRLTVL.

This rearrangement joins TRBV11-2 to TRBJ2-7; 7 nucleotides match TRBD2. Per the germline V gene, CDR1 is SGHAT and CDR2 is FQNNGV. The CDR3 totals 17 residues. V shed 1 base and J 2 bases; nucleotides not matched to a gene: 11. The CDR3 DNA reads TGTGCCAGCAGCTTAGGCTTGGGCCTAGCGGAAACCTACGAGCAGTACTTC. Residues: CASSLGLGLAETYEQYF.

The chain couples TRBV7-2 to TRBJ2-1; D is uncertain. The CDR3 contains 11 residues. V dropped 6 bases and J dropped 6 bases, with 6 bases sitting between them. CDR1 and CDR2 (germline): SGHTA, FQGNSA. CDR3 amino acids: CASSYSNEQFF. The DNA of the CDR3 is TGTGCCAGCAGTTACTCCAATGAGCAGTTCTTC.

The rearrangement joins TRBV19 to TRBJ1-2, with D possibly being TRBD1 (6 bases). V was trimmed by 6 bases and J by 4 bases, leaving 24 bases between them. There are 17 residues in the CDR3. CDR1 is LNHDA and CDR2 is SQIVND in the germline V gene (reference sequence). The CDR3 reads CASSKGGMGRVGYGYTF. CDR3 DNA: TGTGCCAGTAGCAAAGGGGGTATGGGAAGAGTGGGCTATGGCTACACCTTC.

This chain joins TRBV29-1 and TRBJ2-3; D perhaps matches TRBD2 (5 bases). The CDR3 covers 14 residues. The germline V gene has CDR1 SQVTM and CDR2 ANQGSEA. The V gene lost 1 base and the J gene lost 4 bases, with 12 bases spanning the gap. In DNA, the CDR3 is TGCAGCGTTGAAGGGCTAGCAGCTGCAGATACGCAGTATTTT. The encoded protein is CSVEGLAAADTQYF.

The gene calls are TRBV6-6 and TRBJ2-2, with D perhaps TRBD1 (6 bases). This CDR3 region has 14 residues. Trimming cost V 6 bases and J 4 bases, with 12 bases left between them. Germline V gene sequence: CDR1 MNHNY, CDR2 SVGAGI (reference sequence). The CDR3 protein is CASSTGRPTGELFF. Here the CDR3 DNA reads TGTGCCAGCAGCACAGGGCGTCCCACCGGGGAGCTGTTTTTT.

This clone has just one count. The chain combines TRBV5-1 with TRBJ1-2; 9 bases match TRBD1. After removal of 3 bases from V and 2 bases from J, the junction contained 5 bases not matched to a gene. Germline CDR1 is SGHRS and CDR2 is YFSETQ. The CDR3 spans 15 residues. The DNA for the CDR3 is TGCGCCAGCAGCTCAACAGGGGGCGAGAACTATGGCTACACCTTC. This translates into CASSSTGGENYGYTF. Based on the CDR3 plus reference TRBV5-1 and TRBJ1-2, the full variable domain is KAGVTQTPRYLIKTRGQQVTLSCSPISGHRSVSWYQQTPGQGLQFLFEYFSETQRNKGNFPGRFSGRQFSNSRSEMNVSTLELGDSALYLCASSSTGGENYGYTFGSGTRLTVV.

This chain connects TRBV7-2 to TRBJ2-5; 8 nucleotides line up with TRBD2. The CDR3 extends over 14 amino acids. J was trimmed by 3 bases and V by 1 base; bases with no gene match: 1. Per germline, CDR1 SGHTA and CDR2 FQGNSA. CDR3: CASSLGLAKETQYF. Written as DNA, the CDR3 is TGTGCCAGCAGCTTAGGACTAGCGAAAGAGACCCAGTACTTC.

The genes are TRBV5-6 and TRBJ1-2, with D uncertain. The germline V gene has CDR1 SGHDT and CDR2 YYEEEE. V was cut by 5 bases and J by 4 bases, with 12 bases left in between. This CDR3 has 13 residues. The CDR3 protein is CASSAGQSYGYTF. The CDR3 DNA follows: TGTGCCAGCAGTGCAGGCCAATCCTATGGCTACACCTTC.

The sample holds a few counts of this clone. V and J are TRBV5-1 and TRBJ1-4; no clear D. The germline V and J ends were trimmed by 5 bases and 0 bases, with 11 bases remaining between them. There are 15 residues in the CDR3. Germline lookup yields CDR1 SGHRS and CDR2 YFSETQ. CDR3 sequence reads: CASSQTDATNEKLFF. The CDR3 coding sequence is TGCGCCAGCAGTCAAACAGACGCAACTAATGAAAAACTGTTTTTT.

The chain couples TRBV28 to TRBJ1-5, with a possible D match to TRBD1 (6 bases). The V and J ends lost 7 bases and 6 bases respectively, with 22 bases between them. The CDR3 length is 16 residues. Germline V gene sequence: CDR1 MDHEN, CDR2 SYDVKM. CDR3 sequence: CASTLGGAAAGQPQHF. In DNA, the CDR3 is TGTGCCAGCACCTTGGGGGGGGCGGCGGCGGGTCAGCCCCAGCATTTT.

The genes are TRBV10-1 and TRBJ1-1; D remains unclear. V lost 4 bases to trimming and J lost 6 bases, with 15 bases between them. Germline V lookup: CDR1 WNHNN, CDR2 SYGVQD (reference sequence). CDR3 length: 14 residues. For the CDR3, the DNA is TGCGCCAGCAGTGGGCTATACGGGGTAGCTGAAGCTTTCTTT. It codes for CASSGLYGVAEAFF.

This clone was seen only a few times. The gene calls are TRBV6-5 and TRBJ1-5, with D perhaps TRBD1 (6 bases). CDR1 is MNHEY, CDR2 SVGAGI, per germline. Trimming removed 2 bases from V and 0 bases from J, with 11 bases in between. This CDR3 comprises 16 residues. CDR3 DNA: TGTGCCAGCAGTTACGGGACACCATATAGCAATCAGCCCCAGCATTTT. It encodes CASSYGTPYSNQPQHF.

The J gene is TRBJ2-5, the V gene TRBV6-5; 10 nucleotides match TRBD1. CDR3 length: 16 amino acids. In germline, CDR1 is MNHEY, CDR2 SVGAGI. Unmatched junction bases numbered 5, after V lost 0 bases and J lost 4 bases. CDR3 in DNA: TGTGCCAGCAGTTACTCGTCCAGGACAGGGGGAGAGACCCAGTACTTC. Residues: CASSYSSRTGGETQYF.

This chain links TRBV27 with TRBJ1-5; D may be TRBD1 (6 bases). CDR3 length: 15 residues. Trimming shortened V by 2 bases and J by 0 bases, and 8 bases separated the two germline ends. In germline, CDR1 is MNHEY, CDR2 SMNVEV (reference sequence). The CDR3 nucleotides are TGTGCCAGCAGTTTACAGGGGCATAGCAATCAGCCCCAGCATTTT. As protein: CASSLQGHSNQPQHF.

This clone was detected a few times. This sequence joins TRBV15 and TRBJ2-1, with 10 bases identical to TRBD2. Germline V gives CDR1 LNHNV, CDR2 YYDKDF (reference sequence). The V and J ends lost 0 bases and 9 bases, in that order; junction bases with no gene match: 17. The CDR3 length is 19 residues. CDR3 DNA sequence: TGTGCCACCAGCAGAGATGTCGGGTCTAGCGGGAGAAGGCAGGGTGAGCAGTTCTTC. Translated, it gives CATSRDVGSSGRRQGEQFF.